This paragraph covers one T cell receptor beta chain sequence. Data came from immunoSEQ multiplex PCR; TCRdb stores just in-frame clones and leaves some out. The sample lists around 87,000 clones; about 80% were seen once. The data were taken from a study of a mutant IDH1 vaccine in newly diagnosed glioma. Study overall: Treated patients were approximately 62% male, approximately 38% female, mean age about 41 years. Before enrollment, patients got radiotherapy alone, temozolomide alone, or mostly the combination.

Germline-derived CDR1 and CDR2 are LNHDA and SQIVND (reference sequence). This CDR3 region has 12 residues. V was cut by 5 bases and J by 14 bases, with 18 bases left in between. Time point defined: baseline, week 1 (first vaccination visit). This sample's treatment: pre-vaccination baseline after standard-of-care therapy. The source is a woman between 50 and 59 years old with glioma. Specimen: PBMCs, collected from a glioma patient treated with radiotherapy, temozolomide or both. The chain uses TRBV19 and TRBJ2-5; D possibly corresponds to TRBD2 (6 bases). The chain's CDR3 is CASSFGTGDLYF. The CDR3 DNA sequence: TGTGCCAGTAGTTTCGGGACTGGGGATCTTTACTTC. Supplemented by reference TRBV19 and TRBJ2-5, the full variable domain reads DGGITQSPKYLFRKEGQNVTLSCEQNLNHDAMYWYRQDPGQGLRLIYYSQIVNDFQKGDIAEGYSVSREKKESFPLTVTSAQKNPTAFYLCASSFGTGDLYFGPGTRLLVL.